The present T cell receptor (beta chain) was sequenced within a study of cytomegalovirus exposure and HLA in healthy donors. Study results and caveats: Presence/absence analyses rested on an assumption that sequencing depth was roughly uniform across donors.

Looked up from germline, CDR1 is MNHEY and CDR2 is SVGAGI. The CDR3 is made up of 14 amino acids. The ends were cut back, 5 bases at V and 0 bases at J, with 11 bases in the middle. Primers for the PCR totalled 60 Vbeta and 13 Jbeta. Using immunoSEQ multiplex PCR, the repertoire was profiled, and TCRdb retains in-frame clones only, with some absent. The sample lists about 83,000 clones; about 78% were seen once. Healthy people donating bone marrow made up the donors. Comment on this clone: Its target is unknown.

Sequences were obtained from PBMCs. The chain has TRBV6-5 and TRBJ2-7, with D possibly being TRBD2 (6 bases). This receptor was identified in a man between 18 and 29 years old in good health and CMV-seropositive. The CDR3 coding sequence is TGTGCCAGCAGTAGGGACTCGAACTCCTACGAGCAGTACTTC. Translated: CASSRDSNSYEQYF.